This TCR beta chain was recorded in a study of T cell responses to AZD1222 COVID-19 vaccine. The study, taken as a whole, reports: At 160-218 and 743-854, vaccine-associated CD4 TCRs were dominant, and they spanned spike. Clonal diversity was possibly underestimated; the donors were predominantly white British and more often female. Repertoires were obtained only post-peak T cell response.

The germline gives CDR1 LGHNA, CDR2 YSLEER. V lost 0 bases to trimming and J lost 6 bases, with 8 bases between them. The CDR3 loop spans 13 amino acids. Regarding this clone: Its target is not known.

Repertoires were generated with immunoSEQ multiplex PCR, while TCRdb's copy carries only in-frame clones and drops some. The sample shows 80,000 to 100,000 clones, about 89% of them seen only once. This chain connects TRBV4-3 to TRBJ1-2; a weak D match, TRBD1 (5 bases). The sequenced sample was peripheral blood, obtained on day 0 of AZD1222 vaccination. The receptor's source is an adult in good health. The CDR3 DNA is TGCGCCAGCAGCCAAGAGATGGGGCATGGCTACACCTTC. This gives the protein CASSQEMGHGYTF.